The rows below give T cell receptor beta chains drawn from one sample of a study of cytomegalovirus exposure and HLA in healthy donors. TCRdb's copy holds only in-frame clones and misses some; the assay was immunoSEQ multiplex PCR. The table records about 160,000 clones, approximately 80% of them present only once. The sample consisted of PBMCs. These receptor sequences come from a male donor in good health and CMV-seropositive. The CDR3 runs from the conserved cysteine through the conserved F or W. Fields, in order: V gene, D gene, J gene, clone size, CDR3 length, CDR3 protein, CDR3 DNA. D genes are given only for firm matches. Size is omitted from some rows. Given values are once, few, many or a class for expanded clones.

V: TRBV14
D: NA
J: TRBJ1-3
size: NA
length: 16
CDR3: CASSQEGSRRGNTIYF
DNA: TGTGCCAGCAGCCAAGAAGGGAGTCGGCGTGGAAACACCATATATTTT

V: TRBV29-1
D: TRBD1
J: TRBJ2-3
size: NA
length: 13
CDR3: CSAEQGAADTQYF
DNA: TGCAGCGCCGAACAGGGGGCGGCAGATACGCAGTATTTT

V: TRBV5-1
D: TRBD2
J: TRBJ2-3
size: NA
length: 15
CDR3: CASSPFSGITDTQYF
DNA: TGCGCCAGCAGCCCCTTTAGCGGGATCACAGATACGCAGTATTTT

V: TRBV29-1
D: NA
J: TRBJ2-7
size: NA
length: 14
CDR3: CSVVGVGGSYEQYF
DNA: TGCAGCGTTGTGGGTGTTGGCGGCTCCTACGAGCAGTACTTC

V: TRBV28
D: NA
J: TRBJ2-1
size: NA
length: 16
CDR3: CASSSPDTQGYNEQFF
DNA: TGTGCCAGCAGTTCCCCGGACACCCAGGGATACAATGAGCAGTTCTTC

V: TRBV10-3
D: TRBD1
J: TRBJ1-5
size: NA
length: 13
CDR3: CAIMGQGEQPQHF
DNA: TGTGCCATCATGGGACAGGGAGAACAGCCCCAGCATTTT

V: TRBV7-3
D: NA
J: TRBJ2-1
size: NA
length: 13
CDR3: CASSLSGDYEQFF
DNA: TGTGCCAGCAGCTTAAGTGGCGACTATGAGCAGTTCTTC

V: TRBV27
D: TRBD2
J: TRBJ2-1
size: NA
length: 12
CDR3: CASRLAGVEQFF
DNA: TGTGCCAGCAGACTAGCGGGAGTTGAGCAGTTCTTC

V: TRBV6-1
D: NA
J: TRBJ2-2
size: NA
length: 16
CDR3: CASSDDGGFGTGELFF
DNA: TGTGCCAGCAGTGATGACGGCGGGTTCGGCACCGGGGAGCTGTTTTTT

V: TRBV19
D: TRBD2
J: TRBJ2-3
size: NA
length: 17
CDR3: CASSIIRTSVGTDTQYF
DNA: TGTGCCAGTAGTATAATTAGGACTAGCGTTGGCACAGATACGCAGTATTTT

V: TRBV11-3
D: TRBD2
J: TRBJ2-5
size: NA
length: 17
CDR3: CASSSLDWVSGRETQYF
DNA: TGTGCCAGCAGCTCATTAGATTGGGTTAGCGGGAGAGAGACCCAGTACTTC

V: TRBV19
D: TRBD1
J: TRBJ1-5
size: NA
length: 16
CDR3: CASSVRDRRFNQPQHF
DNA: TGTGCCAGTAGTGTCCGGGACAGGAGATTCAATCAGCCCCAGCATTTT

V: TRBV6-1
D: NA
J: TRBJ2-7
size: NA
length: 15
CDR3: CASRASVGVTYEQYF
DNA: TGTGCCAGCAGGGCATCGGTAGGGGTCACCTACGAGCAGTACTTC

V: TRBV25-1
D: TRBD1
J: TRBJ1-5
size: NA
length: 16
CDR3: CASSASDRASNQPQHF
DNA: TGTGCCAGCAGTGCTTCAGACAGGGCCAGCAATCAGCCCCAGCATTTT

V: TRBV23-1
D: NA
J: TRBJ2-1
size: few
length: 18
CDR3: CASSQGGVGTEEGNEQFF
DNA: TGCGCCAGCAGTCAAGGTGGGGTTGGGACTGAGGAGGGCAATGAGCAGTTCTTC

V: TRBV28
D: TRBD1
J: TRBJ2-7
size: NA
length: 15
CDR3: CASSYRDREVYEQYF
DNA: TGTGCCAGCAGCTACCGGGACAGGGAGGTCTACGAGCAGTACTTC

V: TRBV5-1
D: NA
J: TRBJ2-5
size: NA
length: 13
CDR3: CASSQGGEETQYF
DNA: TGCGCCAGCAGCCAAGGCGGTGAAGAGACCCAGTACTTC

V: TRBV13
D: TRBD2
J: TRBJ2-1
size: NA
length: 16
CDR3: CASSPPGRGRYNEQFF
DNA: TGTGCCAGCAGCCCACCCGGGAGGGGTCGGTACAATGAGCAGTTCTTC

V: TRBV5-6
D: NA
J: TRBJ1-2
size: NA
length: 14
CDR3: CASSLEPGNYGYTF
DNA: TGTGCCAGCAGCTTGGAACCAGGAAACTATGGCTACACCTTC

V: TRBV10-3
D: TRBD2
J: TRBJ2-7
size: NA
length: 16
CDR3: CAISESGTSGDYEQYF
DNA: TGTGCCATCAGTGAGTCTGGGACTAGCGGAGACTACGAGCAGTACTTC

V: TRBV5-4
D: TRBD1
J: TRBJ2-7
size: few
length: 14
CDR3: CASSPGQGRDEQYF
DNA: TGTGCCAGCAGCCCGGGACAGGGGAGGGACGAGCAGTACTTC

V: TRBV7-8
D: NA
J: TRBJ2-5
size: few
length: 15
CDR3: CASSRLGGDGETQYF
DNA: TGTGCCAGCAGCCGTCTTGGCGGGGACGGTGAGACCCAGTACTTC

V: TRBV7-2
D: TRBD1
J: TRBJ1-2
size: NA
length: 16
CDR3: CASSPTGTGGTGGYTF
DNA: TGTGCCAGCAGCCCAACAGGGACAGGGGGCACAGGGGGCTACACCTTC

V: TRBV30
D: NA
J: TRBJ1-3
size: NA
length: 14
CDR3: CAWSSQGNGNTIYF
DNA: TGTGCCTGGAGTTCTCAGGGTAATGGCAACACCATATATTTT

V: TRBV11-2
D: NA
J: TRBJ2-2
size: NA
length: 19
CDR3: CASSQGNTGFEWITGELFF
DNA: TGTGCCAGCAGCCAGGGTAATACAGGGTTTGAGTGGATCACCGGGGAGCTGTTTTTT

V: TRBV13
D: NA
J: TRBJ2-3
size: NA
length: 13
CDR3: CASSLGPADTQYF
DNA: TGTGCCAGCAGCTTAGGGCCGGCAGATACGCAGTATTTT

V: TRBV9
D: NA
J: TRBJ1-1
size: NA
length: 13
CDR3: CASSEGVNTEAFF
DNA: TGTGCCAGCAGCGAAGGGGTGAACACTGAAGCTTTCTTT

V: TRBV30
D: TRBD1
J: TRBJ1-5
size: NA
length: 14
CDR3: CAWRQGMGNQPQHF
DNA: TGTGCCTGGAGACAGGGGATGGGCAATCAGCCCCAGCATTTT

V: TRBV19
D: TRBD1
J: TRBJ1-2
size: NA
length: 15
CDR3: CASSRGTGAWYGYTF
DNA: TGTGCCAGTAGTAGAGGGACAGGGGCCTGGTATGGCTACACCTTC

V: TRBV7-9
D: NA
J: TRBJ2-1
size: few
length: 12
CDR3: CASSLGPGEQFF
DNA: TGTGCCAGCAGCTTAGGCCCGGGGGAGCAGTTCTTC

V: TRBV29-1
D: TRBD2
J: TRBJ2-5
size: NA
length: 12
CDR3: CSVATSWETQYF
DNA: TGCAGCGTTGCGACTAGCTGGGAGACCCAGTACTTC

V: TRBV19
D: TRBD1
J: TRBJ1-4
size: NA
length: 15
CDR3: CASIGRGTGGEKLFF
DNA: TGTGCCAGTATCGGGAGAGGGACAGGAGGTGAAAAACTGTTTTTT

V: TRBV5-4
D: TRBD1
J: TRBJ1-5
size: NA
length: 17
CDR3: CASSRRMTGNSNQPQHF
DNA: TGTGCCAGCAGCCGACGAATGACAGGGAATAGCAATCAGCCCCAGCATTTT

V: TRBV7-3
D: TRBD1
J: TRBJ1-2
size: NA
length: 16
CDR3: CATSRHGGQGSGGYTF
DNA: TGTGCCACCAGCCGACACGGGGGACAGGGTTCAGGTGGCTACACCTTC

V: TRBV27
D: TRBD2
J: TRBJ2-7
size: NA
length: 15
CDR3: CASSYKREGLYEQYF
DNA: TGTGCCAGCAGTTACAAGCGGGAGGGCCTCTACGAGCAGTACTTC

V: TRBV7-8
D: NA
J: TRBJ1-5
size: once
length: 15
CDR3: CASSSDGGATQPQHF
DNA: TGTGCCAGCAGTTCGGACGGGGGGGCAACCCAGCCCCAGCATTTT

V: TRBV7-2
D: NA
J: TRBJ2-2
size: NA
length: 11
CDR3: CASSFPGELFF
DNA: TGTGCCAGCAGCTTTCCTGGGGAGCTGTTTTTT

V: TRBV5-1
D: TRBD2
J: TRBJ2-3
size: NA
length: 14
CDR3: CASRRSGSADTQYF
DNA: TGCGCCAGTAGGCGTAGCGGGAGCGCAGATACGCAGTATTTT

V: TRBV6-5
D: NA
J: TRBJ1-1
size: NA
length: 13
CDR3: CASSPNRNTEAFF
DNA: TGTGCCAGCAGTCCGAATAGGAACACTGAAGCTTTCTTT

V: TRBV19
D: TRBD1
J: TRBJ2-3
size: NA
length: 13
CDR3: CASKGRGQDTQYF
DNA: TGTGCCAGTAAGGGCAGGGGGCAGGATACGCAGTATTTT

V: TRBV5-6
D: NA
J: TRBJ1-1
size: NA
length: 13
CDR3: CASSLGQYTEAFF
DNA: TGTGCCAGCAGCTTGGGGCAGTACACTGAAGCTTTCTTT

V: TRBV25-1
D: NA
J: TRBJ1-1
size: few
length: 13
CDR3: CASSEAGGTEAFF
DNA: TGTGCCAGCAGTGAAGCGGGAGGCACTGAAGCTTTCTTT

V: TRBV6-4
D: NA
J: TRBJ2-1
size: NA
length: 11
CDR3: CATGREFEQFF
DNA: TGTGCCACCGGAAGGGAGTTTGAGCAGTTCTTC

V: TRBV27
D: TRBD1
J: TRBJ2-7
size: NA
length: 16
CDR3: CASTLHRDRGIGEQYF
DNA: TGTGCCAGCACCCTCCACCGGGACAGAGGGATAGGCGAGCAGTACTTC

V: TRBV28
D: NA
J: TRBJ2-2
size: few
length: 15
CDR3: CASSFGEHGTGELFF
DNA: TGTGCCAGCAGTTTCGGAGAACATGGCACCGGGGAGCTGTTTTTT

V: TRBV5-1
D: TRBD2
J: TRBJ2-1
size: NA
length: 16
CDR3: CASSLGGGDYYNEQFF
DNA: TGCGCCAGCAGCTTGGGGGGGGGAGACTACTACAATGAGCAGTTCTTC

V: TRBV11-3
D: TRBD1
J: TRBJ2-7
size: once
length: 14
CDR3: CASSRDSRPYEQYF
DNA: TGTGCCAGCAGCCGGGACAGTAGGCCCTACGAGCAGTACTTC

V: TRBV27
D: NA
J: TRBJ1-2
size: NA
length: 13
CDR3: CASSPDRSYGYTF
DNA: TGTGCCAGCAGCCCCGACAGATCCTATGGCTACACCTTC

V: TRBV4-1
D: TRBD2
J: TRBJ2-1
size: NA
length: 17
CDR3: CASSRASTSGSVNEQFF
DNA: TGCGCCAGCAGTCGAGCTTCAACTAGCGGGTCGGTCAATGAGCAGTTCTTC

V: TRBV5-4
D: TRBD2
J: TRBJ2-3
size: NA
length: 17
CDR3: CASSRGGLAGSTDTQYF
DNA: TGTGCCAGCAGCCGTGGAGGGCTAGCGGGGAGCACAGATACGCAGTATTTT

V: TRBV19
D: TRBD1
J: TRBJ2-7
size: once
length: 16
CDR3: CASSIRAGGHPYEQYF
DNA: TGTGCCAGTAGTATACGAGCAGGGGGACACCCCTACGAGCAGTACTTC

V: TRBV9
D: NA
J: TRBJ1-4
size: NA
length: 14
CDR3: CASSVGQGGEKLFF
DNA: TGTGCCAGCAGCGTAGGTCAGGGTGGTGAAAAACTGTTTTTT

V: TRBV19
D: TRBD2
J: TRBJ2-2
size: NA
length: 14
CDR3: CASRLAGVTGELFF
DNA: TGTGCCAGTAGGCTAGCGGGAGTGACCGGGGAGCTGTTTTTT

V: TRBV6-1
D: TRBD1
J: TRBJ1-2
size: NA
length: 13
CDR3: CASSGTGIHGYTF
DNA: TGTGCCAGCAGCGGGACAGGGATCCATGGCTACACCTTC

V: TRBV2
D: NA
J: TRBJ1-5
size: NA
length: 14
CDR3: CASSEGVTNQPQHF
DNA: TGTGCCAGCAGTGAAGGAGTAACGAACCAGCCCCAGCATTTT